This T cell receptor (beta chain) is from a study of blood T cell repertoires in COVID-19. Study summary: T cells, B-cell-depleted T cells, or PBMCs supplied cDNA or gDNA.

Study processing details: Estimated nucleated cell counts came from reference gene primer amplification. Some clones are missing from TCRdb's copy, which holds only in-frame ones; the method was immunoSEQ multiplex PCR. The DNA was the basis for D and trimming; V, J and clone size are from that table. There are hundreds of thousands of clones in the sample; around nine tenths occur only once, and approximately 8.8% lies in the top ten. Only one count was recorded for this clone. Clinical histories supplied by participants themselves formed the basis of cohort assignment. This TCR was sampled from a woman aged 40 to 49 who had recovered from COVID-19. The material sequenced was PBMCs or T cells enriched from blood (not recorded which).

CDR3 nucleotide sequence: TGTGCCAGCAGCGAACAGGGCTGGGAATCACCCCTCCACTTT. Translation gives CASSEQGWESPLHF. This chain connects TRBV9 to TRBJ1-6, with D maybe TRBD1 (6 bases). The CDR3 runs to 14 residues. The germline V gene encodes CDR1 SGDLS and CDR2 YYNGEE. Trimming removed 3 bases from V and 10 bases from J, with 14 bases in between.